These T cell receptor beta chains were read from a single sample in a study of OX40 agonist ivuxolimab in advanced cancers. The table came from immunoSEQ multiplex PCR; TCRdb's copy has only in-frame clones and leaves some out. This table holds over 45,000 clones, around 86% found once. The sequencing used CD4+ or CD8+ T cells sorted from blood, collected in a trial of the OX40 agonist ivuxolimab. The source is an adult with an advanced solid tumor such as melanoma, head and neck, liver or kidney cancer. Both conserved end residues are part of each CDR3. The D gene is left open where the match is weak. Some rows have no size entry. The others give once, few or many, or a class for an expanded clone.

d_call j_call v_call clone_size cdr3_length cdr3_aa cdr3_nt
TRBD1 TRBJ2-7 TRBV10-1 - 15 CASQKEQGDYYEQYF TGCGCCAGCCAAAAGGAACAGGGGGATTATTACGAGCAGTACTTC
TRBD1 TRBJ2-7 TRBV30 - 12 CACWTGSYEQYF TGTGCCTGCTGGACAGGGAGCTACGAGCAGTACTTC
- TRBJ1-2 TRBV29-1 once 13 CSVELPGVYGYTF TGCAGCGTTGAATTGCCCGGGGTCTATGGCTACACCTTC
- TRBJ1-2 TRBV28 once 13 CASSLSVKVGYTF TGTGCCAGCAGTTTATCGGTTAAGGTGGGCTACACCTTC
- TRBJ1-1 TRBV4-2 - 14 CASSQDLLNTEAFF TGTGCCAGCAGCCAAGATCTGTTGAACACTGAAGCTTTCTTT
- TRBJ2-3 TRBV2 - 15 CASSVGAGTADTQYF TGTGCCAGCAGTGTAGGGGCAGGTACGGCAGATACGCAGTATTTT
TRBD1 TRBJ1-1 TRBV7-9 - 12 CASSWTGTEAFF TGTGCCAGCAGCTGGACAGGGACGGAAGCTTTCTTT
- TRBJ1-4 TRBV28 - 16 CASSFPDGTTNEKLFF TGTGCCAGCAGTTTCCCCGACGGAACAACTAATGAAAAACTGTTTTTT
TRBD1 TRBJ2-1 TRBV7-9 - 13 CASSPGTEKTQFF TGTGCCAGCAGCCCCGGGACAGAAAAGACACAGTTCTTC
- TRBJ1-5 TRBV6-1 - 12 CASRVGLQPQHF TGTGCCAGCAGGGTAGGGTTGCAGCCCCAGCATTTT
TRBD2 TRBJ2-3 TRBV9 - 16 CASSVASGIGSASQYF TGTGCCAGCAGCGTCGCTAGCGGGATTGGGTCAGCATCGCAGTATTTT
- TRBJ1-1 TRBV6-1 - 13 CATTWEGGTEAFF TGTGCCACCACTTGGGAGGGGGGGACTGAAGCTTTCTTT
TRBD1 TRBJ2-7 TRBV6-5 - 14 CASSYFGRGYEQYF TGTGCCAGCAGTTACTTCGGCAGGGGGTACGAGCAGTACTTC
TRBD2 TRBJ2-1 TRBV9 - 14 CASRGSGRHNEQFF TGTGCCAGCAGGGGTAGCGGGAGACACAATGAGCAGTTCTTC
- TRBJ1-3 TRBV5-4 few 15 CASSGGSLSGNTIYF TGTGCCAGCAGCGGGGGTTCTCTCTCTGGAAACACCATATATTTT
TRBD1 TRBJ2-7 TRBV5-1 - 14 CASSFGTGGYEQYF TGCGCCAGCAGCTTCGGGACAGGGGGATACGAGCAGTACTTC
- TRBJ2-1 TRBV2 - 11 CASSLYNEQFF TGTGCCAGCAGTCTCTACAATGAGCAGTTCTTC
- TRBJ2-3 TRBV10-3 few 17 CAISESFGILGTDTQYF TGTGCCATCAGTGAGAGTTTCGGGATTTTGGGCACAGATACGCAGTATTTT
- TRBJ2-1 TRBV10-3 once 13 CAISAPPGDEQFF TGTGCCATCAGTGCCCCACCGGGAGACGAGCAGTTCTTC
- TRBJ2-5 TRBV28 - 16 CASSATSGTGEETQYF TGTGCCAGCAGTGCGACTAGCGGGACAGGGGAAGAGACCCAGTACTTC
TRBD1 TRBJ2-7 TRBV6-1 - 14 CASSDTGGSYEQYF TGTGCCAGCAGTGACACAGGGGGCTCCTACGAGCAGTACTTC
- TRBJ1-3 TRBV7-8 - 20 CASSLARWQGKRGAGNTIYF TGTGCCAGCAGCTTAGCCCGGTGGCAGGGGAAGCGCGGCGCTGGAAACACCATATATTTT
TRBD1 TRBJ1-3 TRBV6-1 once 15 CASSEVGTDGNTIYF TGTGCCAGCAGTGAAGTGGGGACAGATGGAAACACCATATATTTT
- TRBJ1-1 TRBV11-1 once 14 CASSQAAVSTEAFF TGTGCCAGCAGCCAAGCGGCGGTAAGCACTGAAGCTTTCTTT
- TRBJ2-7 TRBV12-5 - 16 CASGLWIGGEPYEQYF TGTGCTAGTGGTTTGTGGATTGGAGGGGAGCCCTACGAGCAGTACTTC
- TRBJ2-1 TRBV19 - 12 CASSIDLREQFF TGTGCCAGTAGTATAGACCTTAGAGAACAGTTCTTC
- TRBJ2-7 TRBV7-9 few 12 CASSLGTLKVTF TGTGCCAGCAGCCTAGGGACCCTGAAGGTCACCTTC
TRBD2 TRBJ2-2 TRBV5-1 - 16 CASSLVSGRATGELFF TGCGCCAGCAGCTTGGTTAGCGGGAGGGCCACCGGGGAGCTGTTTTTT
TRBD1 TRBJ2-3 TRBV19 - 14 CASSPSDRTDTQYF TGTGCCAGTAGTCCCTCGGACAGGACAGATACGCAGTATTTT
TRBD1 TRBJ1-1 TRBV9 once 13 CASSEGASPEAFF TGTGCCAGCAGCGAGGGGGCCAGCCCCGAAGCTTTCTTT
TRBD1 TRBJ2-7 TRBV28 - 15 CASRPRDRGLREQYF TGTGCCAGCAGGCCACGGGACAGGGGGCTACGAGAGCAGTACTTC